The present T cell receptor (beta chain) was sequenced within a study of blood T cell repertoires in COVID-19. Overall study context: Acute-phase and convalescent COVID-19 samples originated in the United States, Italy and Spain. PBMCs, B-cell-depleted T cells, or T cells provided the cDNA or gDNA that made up the material.

V trimming: 3 bases; J trimming: 5 bases; junction bases outside the gene matches: 4. The CDR3 is made up of 14 amino acids. Looked up from germline, CDR1 is LGHDT and CDR2 is YNNKEL (reference sequence). One Seattle source followed patients from active infection through their disease course. The authors' processing: The authors estimated nucleated cell counts from reference gene primer amplification. The protocol was immunoSEQ multiplex PCR, while the TCRdb copy is restricted to in-frame clones and leaves out a portion. V and J calls and clone size follow that table, whereas D and trimming were derived from the DNA. The sample contains roughly 180,000 clones, 90% to 95% of which appear only once.

The receptor comes from a young man with COVID-19, enrolled during active disease. The specimen was peripheral blood. This rearrangement joins TRBV3-1 (or the pseudogene TRBV3-2) to TRBJ2-7; 10 bases fit TRBD1. The CDR3 nucleotides are TGTGCCAGCAGCCATGTGACAGGGGGCCACGAGCAGTACTTC. Translation gives CASSHVTGGHEQYF.